One sample yielded the 21 T cell receptor beta chains listed below, sequenced in a study of tumor-infiltrating lymphocytes in primary liver carcinoma. Reverse transcription of approximately 500 ng total RNA with a constant-region primer produced TCR beta cDNA. Slightly modified ARM-PCR with three nested multiplex PCR rounds yielded TCR beta libraries. It was with TRBV1-TRBV30 forward primers and a C-beta reverse primer that the first two PCR rounds were run, at around 11 cycles each. One entry per CDR3 protein, called by TCRdb with MiXCR from the multiplex PCR reads. The sample has 75,000 to 80,000 distinct CDR3 sequences, approximately 70% seen once. Total RNA and DNA came together from around 18-30 mg of bulk tissue without cell sorting. The sequencing sample was made of tumor-adjacent normal liver tissue. The receptors were sampled from a man aged 40-49 years with primary liver carcinoma and hepatitis B virus infection.

Note on this clonotype: The junction and the germline gene differ at one end; a read error may be behind it. The V call is TRBV13, the J call TRBJ1-1; D not certain. Germline CDR1 is PRHDT and CDR2 is FYEKMQ (reference sequence). This CDR3 region has 14 residues. The CDR3 nucleotides are TGTGCCAGCAGCTTAGCGGACGTAAACACCGAAGCTTTCTTT. Encoded protein: CASSLADVNTEAFF.

About this clonotype: One end of the junction does not line up with germline, which may come from a read error. CDR3 DNA: TGCGCCTGCAGTCCAAGTCCCAACTCCTACAATGAACAGTTCTTC. Amino acid sequence: CACSPSPNSYNEQFF. The chain employs TRBV4-3 and TRBJ2-1; D not resolved. Germline CDR1 is LGHNA and CDR2 is YSLEER. The CDR3 totals 15 residues.

The CDR3 DNA reads TGTGCCAGCGGTTCCATACCGGATCAGCCCCAGCATTTT. Its translation: CASGSIPDQPQHF. This chain joins TRBV6-5 and TRBJ1-5; D remains ambiguous. Trimming took 8 bases from V and 5 from J, leaving 13 bases between them. Per germline, CDR1 MNHEY and CDR2 SVGAGI. This CDR3 region has 13 residues.

In its sample, this clonotype was seen a few times. The J gene is TRBJ2-3, the V gene TRBV6-2 or TRBV6-3; D perhaps matches TRBD2 (5 bases). The CDR3 is 21 residues long. The germline gives CDR1 MNHEY, CDR2 SVGEGT. The V end was cut by 2 bases, the J end by 12 bases, with 39 bases between. CDR3 nucleotides: TGTGCCAGCAGTTACCGAGGTCTCGCAGGAGACTACCGATCCAGCACAGAAACACAGTATTTT. Amino acids: CASSYRGLAGDYRSSTETQYF.

The chain has TRBV11-2 and TRBJ2-5, with 9 bases aligning to TRBD2. Looked up from germline, CDR1 is SGHAT and CDR2 is FQNNGV. The CDR3 extends over 18 amino acids. V gave up 0 bases and J gave up 7 bases; unmatched junction bases: 15. CDR3 DNA: TGTGCCAGCAGCTTAGATCCGAGGTCTAGCGGGAAGGGAGGGACCCAGTACTTC. Protein sequence: CASSLDPRSSGKGGTQYF.

A note on this clonotype: It is likely a read error, because the conserved phenylalanine at the end of the CDR3 is missing. The CDR3: CAGSLESLGGPGTEAFL. In nucleotides, the CDR3 is TGTGCCGGCAGCTTAGAATCTTTGGGGGGTCCGGGCACTGAAGCTTTCCTT. The J gene is TRBJ1-1, the V gene TRBV11-2; TRBD1 is a possible D gene (5 bases). The CDR3 totals 17 residues. Germline CDR1 reads SGHAT; CDR2 reads FQNNGV.

The gene calls are TRBV6-5 and TRBJ1-1, with D possibly being TRBD1 (5 bases). V was pared by 9 bases and J by 4 bases, with 21 bases between. CDR1 is MNHEY, CDR2 SVGAGI, per germline. The CDR3 is made up of 15 amino acids. The CDR3 here is CASCYAGRVSTEAFF. The CDR3 DNA reads TGTGCCAGTTGTTACGCGGGCAGGGTGAGCACTGAAGCTTTCTTT.

About this clonotype itself: The junction does not match germline at one end; this may be a read error. V gene TRBV12-3 or TRBV12-4 combines with J gene TRBJ2-1; unclear D gene. This CDR3 region has 14 residues. The CDR3 sequence: CVSILLRSYNEQFF. Written as DNA, the CDR3 is TGTGTCAGCATCCTCTTACGTTCCTACAATGAGCAGTTCTTC.

The chain uses TRBV30 and TRBJ2-1; D is unresolved. The germline V gene encodes CDR1 GTSNPN and CDR2 SVGIG (reference sequence). Trimming took off 2 bases at V and 9 bases at J, with 14 bases between the two ends. The CDR3 has 13 residues. The CDR3: CAWSILLRVEQFF. CDR3 nucleotide sequence: TGTGCCTGGAGTATACTTCTCCGGGTTGAGCAGTTCTTC.

Concerning this clonotype itself: The conserved phenylalanine or tryptophan is not found at the CDR3 terminus, so this likely reflects a read error. The CDR3 here is CASSLDSGRTNIGELFL. DNA for the CDR3: TGTGCCAGCAGCTTAGATAGCGGGAGGACGAACATCGGGGAGCTGTTTTTA. The chain links TRBV11-2 to TRBJ2-2; TRBD2 matches 10 bases. Germline CDR1 is SGHAT and CDR2 is FQNNGV. This CDR3 is built from 17 residues.

Only one count was recorded for this clonotype. V is TRBV11-2 and J is TRBJ1-2; the D gene is possibly TRBD1 (5 bases). V was shortened by 5 bases and J by 8 bases, with 15 bases between the two germline ends. The V gene's germline CDR1 is SGHAT and CDR2 FQNNGV. The CDR3 is made up of 13 amino acids. CDR3 protein: CASSVGRGGGYTF. The CDR3, as DNA: TGTGCCAGCAGCGTCGGGAGGGGTGGGGGCTACACCTTC.

This clonotype was observed a handful of times. A clone one base away is much larger, so this may be a read error. The chain carries TRBV5-1 and TRBJ1-3, with D possibly matching TRBD1 (6 bases). The CDR3 runs to 14 residues. The germline CDR1 and CDR2 sequences are SGHRS and YFSETQ. Trimming removed 7 bases at V and 0 bases at J, with 11 bases between. This CDR3 is CASCGGLSGNTIYF. CDR3 bases: TGCGCCAGCTGCGGGGGCCTCTCTGGAAACACCATATATTTT.

This chain connects TRBV7-8 to TRBJ1-5; 11 bases agree with TRBD1. Per the germline V gene, CDR1 is SGHVS and CDR2 is FQNEAQ. This CDR3 is built from 16 residues. After removal of 5 bases from V and 6 bases from J, the junction contained 9 bases not matched to a gene. The CDR3 loop reads CASSPPGDRGFQPQHF. The CDR3 bases are TGTGCCAGCAGCCCACCAGGGGACAGGGGGTTTCAGCCCCAGCATTTT. The variable domain in full, completed from reference TRBV7-8 and TRBJ1-5, reads GAGVSQSPRYKVAKRGQDVALRCDPISGHVSLFWYQQALGQGPEFLTYFQNEAQLDKSGLPSDRFFAERPEGSVSTLKIQRTQQEDSAVYLCASSPPGDRGFQPQHFGDGTRLSIL.

The chain carries TRBV6-5 and TRBJ2-3; D is possibly TRBD1 or TRBD2 (5 bases each). CDR1 and CDR2 (germline): MNHEY, SVGAGI. Trimming pared 4 bases from V and 5 bases from J, leaving 22 bases between. The CDR3 has 17 residues. CDR3 amino acids: CASSSRGQPRGKDTQYF. DNA for the CDR3: TGTGCCAGCAGTTCCCGCGGGCAGCCGAGGGGCAAAGATACGCAGTATTTT.

The chain couples TRBV11-2 to TRBJ2-1; TRBD2 agrees at 10 bases. This CDR3 contains 19 residues. Germline CDR1 is SGHAT and CDR2 is FQNNGV. V was clipped by 1 base and J by 10 bases; unmatched bases: 19. The CDR3 sequence is CASSLAESASGSRYDEQFF. For the CDR3, the DNA is TGTGCCAGCAGCTTAGCCGAGTCGGCTAGCGGGAGTCGATACGACGAGCAGTTCTTC.

Of note for this clonotype: A read error may produce the germline difference seen at one junction end. V and J are TRBV11-3 and TRBJ2-3; no firm D call. This CDR3 spans 13 amino acids. Germline values: CDR1 SGHNT, CDR2 YENEEA. The CDR3 here is CANSLVGGDTQYF. The DNA for the CDR3 is TGTGCCAACAGCTTAGTTGGTGGAGATACGCAGTATTTT.

This clonotype was detected ten times or more. The chain links TRBV12-3 or TRBV12-4 to TRBJ2-3, with D perhaps matching TRBD2 (6 bases). Trimming removed 5 bases at V and 2 bases at J, with 17 bases between. The CDR3 is made up of 16 amino acids. Written as DNA, the CDR3 is TGTGCCAGCAGTCTTTCCTCGGCGGGACCCACAGATACGCAGTATTTT. It yields the protein CASSLSSAGPTDTQYF.

Details on this clonotype: The junction and the germline gene differ at one end; a read error may be behind it. The chain couples TRBV6-5 to TRBJ2-7; the D is unclear. The CDR3 runs to 16 residues. Looked up from germline, CDR1 is MNHEY and CDR2 is SVGAGI. The CDR3 spells CASRPGQATSFYDQYF. CDR3 nucleotide sequence: TGTGCCAGCAGGCCCGGGCAGGCAACATCCTTTTACGATCAGTACTTC.

Concerning this clonotype: The CDR3 carries no conserved terminal phenylalanine or tryptophan, so it likely arises from a read error. The V and J genes are TRBV4-1 and TRBJ2-5; 8 nucleotides line up with TRBD2. Trimming at V came to 0 bases and at J to 2 bases, leaving 11 bases not matched to a gene. The CDR3 is 18 residues long. CDR1 is MGHRA, CDR2 YSYEKL, per germline. In DNA, the CDR3 is TGCGCCAGCAGCCAAGAGGAAGTATTAGCGGGGCCTCAAGAGACCCAGTACTTA. As protein: CASSQEEVLAGPQETQYL.

The chain links TRBV4-1 to TRBJ2-1; D not certain. Trimming stripped 11 bases from V and 7 bases from J, with 15 bases between. CDR3 length: 12 residues. The germline V gene encodes CDR1 MGHRA and CDR2 YSYEKL. The CDR3 coding sequence is TGCGCCGGCAACCAGGAGAGGAATGAGCAGTTCTTC. It yields the protein CAGNQERNEQFF.

Concerning this clonotype: A much bigger clone sits one base away, suggesting this may be a read error. The chain links TRBV11-3 to TRBJ2-3; maybe TRBD2 (5 bases). CDR3 length: 16 amino acids. The germline V gene encodes CDR1 SGHNT and CDR2 YENEEA. The germline V and J ends were trimmed by 0 bases and 3 bases, with 13 bases remaining between them. CDR3 bases: TGTGCCAGCAGCTTAGACAGAGGGAGTATAACAGATACGCAGTATTTT. Translation gives CASSLDRGSITDTQYF.